This T cell receptor beta chain originates from a study of cytomegalovirus exposure and HLA in healthy donors. Study-wide results and limits: TCR beta V segments were, for the most part, productive about 87% or about 30% of the time in an earlier analysis.

This clone appeared a few times. What it recognizes is unknown. The PCR ran on 60 Vbeta and 13 Jbeta primers. Clones were read by immunoSEQ multiplex PCR, and TCRdb kept only the in-frame ones, dropping some. This table has under 150,000 clones, around two thirds appearing once. The CDR3 loop spans 15 amino acids. CDR1 and CDR2 from the germline V gene are MDHEN and SYDVKM. Trimming shortened V by 2 bases and J by 3 bases, and 14 bases separated the two germline ends. The sequenced sample was PBMCs. This TCR was sampled from a woman aged 40-49 years in good health and CMV-seropositive. The gene calls are TRBV28 and TRBJ2-7; TRBD1 is a possible D gene (6 bases). The CDR3 reads CASSLRGSRFYEQYF. The DNA for the CDR3 is TGTGCCAGCAGTTTAAGGGGGTCCCGATTCTACGAGCAGTACTTC.